What follows describes a single TCR beta chain. Antigen unknown. CDR1 and CDR2 from the germline V gene are SEHNR and FQNEAQ (reference sequence). The CDR3 is 14 amino acids. The V and J ends lost 1 base and 2 bases respectively, with 8 bases between them. The sample originates from a study of T cell responses to AZD1222 COVID-19 vaccine. General study results and limits: The repertoires were collected only after the peak T cell response. Across spike, vaccine-associated CD4 TCRs were found, dominant at 160-218 and 743-854. Baseline seropositives among AZD1222 recipients totaled only five or six. The donors showed a predominance of white British ancestry and of females, with possible underestimation of clonal diversity.

The repertoire was sequenced with immunoSEQ multiplex PCR; TCRdb's copy has only in-frame clones and lacks some. The sample holds more than 95,000 clones, approximately 93% seen once. The origin of this receptor is an adult in good health. This specimen was peripheral blood, taken on day 0 of AZD1222 vaccination. The chain combines TRBV7-9 with TRBJ1-1; D remains ambiguous. CDR3 coding DNA: TGTGCCAGCAGCTTAGTGCCAGAAAACACTGAAGCTTTCTTT. Amino acids: CASSLVPENTEAFF. The variable domain in full, completed from reference TRBV7-9 and TRBJ1-1, reads DTGVSQNPRHKITKRGQNVTFRCDPISEHNRLYWYRQTLGQGPEFLTYFQNEAQLEKSRLLSDRFSAERPKGSFSTLEIQRTEQGDSAMYLCASSLVPENTEAFFGQGTRLTVV.